This T cell receptor beta chain was sequenced for a study of blood T cell repertoires in COVID-19. The overall study: Acute-phase and convalescent COVID-19 samples originated in the United States, Italy and Spain. Nucleic acid was either cDNA or gDNA, and it came from T cells, B-cell-depleted T cells, or PBMCs.

Authors' data handling: Reference gene primer amplification yielded estimated nucleated cell counts. Using immunoSEQ multiplex PCR, the repertoire was profiled, and TCRdb retains in-frame clones only, with some absent. V, J and clone size were drawn from that table, and D and trimming were deduced from the DNA. The table has 150,000 or so clones, 88% seen once. The CDR3 spans 15 residues. With 5 bases removed from V and 4 bases from J, the gap between germline ends came to 15 bases. Germline CDR1 is LGHDT and CDR2 is YNNKEL (reference sequence). The chain joins TRBV3-1 (or the pseudogene TRBV3-2) to TRBJ2-1; a possible D gene is TRBD1 (6 bases). This clonotype was sampled from an older woman with acute or convalescent COVID-19. The specimen sequenced was peripheral blood. The CDR3 bases are TGTGCCAGCAGCTTACAGGGACCCCTTTACAATGAGCAGTTCTTC. This encodes CASSLQGPLYNEQFF.